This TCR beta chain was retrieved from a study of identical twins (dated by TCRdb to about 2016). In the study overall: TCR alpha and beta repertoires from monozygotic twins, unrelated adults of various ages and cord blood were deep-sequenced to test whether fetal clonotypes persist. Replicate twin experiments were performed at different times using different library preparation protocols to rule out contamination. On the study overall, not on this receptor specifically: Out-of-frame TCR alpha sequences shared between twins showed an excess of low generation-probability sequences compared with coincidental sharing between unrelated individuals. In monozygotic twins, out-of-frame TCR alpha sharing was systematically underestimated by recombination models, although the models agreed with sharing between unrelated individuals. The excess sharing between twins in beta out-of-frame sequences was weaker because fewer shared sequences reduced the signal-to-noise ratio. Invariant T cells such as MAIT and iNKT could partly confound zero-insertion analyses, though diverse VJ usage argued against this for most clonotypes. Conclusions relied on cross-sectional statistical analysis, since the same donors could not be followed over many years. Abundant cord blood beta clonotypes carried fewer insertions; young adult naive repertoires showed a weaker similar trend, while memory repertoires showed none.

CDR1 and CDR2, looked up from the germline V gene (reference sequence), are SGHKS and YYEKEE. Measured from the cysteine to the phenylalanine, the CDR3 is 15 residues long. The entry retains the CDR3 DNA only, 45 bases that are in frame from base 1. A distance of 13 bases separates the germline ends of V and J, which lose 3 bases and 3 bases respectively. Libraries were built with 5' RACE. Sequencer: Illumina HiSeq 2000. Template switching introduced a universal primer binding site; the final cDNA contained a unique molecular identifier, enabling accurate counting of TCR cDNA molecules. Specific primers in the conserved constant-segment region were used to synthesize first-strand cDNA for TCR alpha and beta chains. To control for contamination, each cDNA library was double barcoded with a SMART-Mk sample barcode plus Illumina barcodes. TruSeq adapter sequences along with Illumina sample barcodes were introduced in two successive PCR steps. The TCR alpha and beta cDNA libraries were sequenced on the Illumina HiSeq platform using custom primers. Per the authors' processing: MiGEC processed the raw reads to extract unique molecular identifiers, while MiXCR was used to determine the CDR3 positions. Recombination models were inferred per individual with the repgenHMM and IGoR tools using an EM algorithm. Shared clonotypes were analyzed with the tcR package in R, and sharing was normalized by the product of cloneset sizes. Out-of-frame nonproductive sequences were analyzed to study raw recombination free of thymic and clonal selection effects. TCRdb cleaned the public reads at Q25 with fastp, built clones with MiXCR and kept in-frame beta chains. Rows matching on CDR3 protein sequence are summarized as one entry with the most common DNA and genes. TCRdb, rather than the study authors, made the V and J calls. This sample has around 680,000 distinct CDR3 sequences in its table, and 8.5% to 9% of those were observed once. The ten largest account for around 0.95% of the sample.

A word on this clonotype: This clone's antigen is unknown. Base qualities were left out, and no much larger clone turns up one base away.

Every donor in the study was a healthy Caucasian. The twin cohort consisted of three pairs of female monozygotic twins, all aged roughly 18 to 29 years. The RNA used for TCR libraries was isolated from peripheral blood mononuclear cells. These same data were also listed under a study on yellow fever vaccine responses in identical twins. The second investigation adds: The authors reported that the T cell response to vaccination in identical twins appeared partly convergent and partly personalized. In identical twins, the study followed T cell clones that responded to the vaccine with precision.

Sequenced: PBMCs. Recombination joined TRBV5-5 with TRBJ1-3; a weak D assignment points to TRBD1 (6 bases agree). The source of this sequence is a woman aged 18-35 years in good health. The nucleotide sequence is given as TGTGCCAGCAGCTCGACTACACAGGGTGGAAACACCATATATTTT. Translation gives CASSSTTQGGNTIYF.